Listed below are T cell receptor beta chains from one sample, sequenced in a study of blood T cells in healthy people across ages. One entry per CDR3 protein results from TCRdb running MiXCR on the 5' RACE reads. The table has over a million distinct CDR3 sequences, under 55% seen once. Source material: blood. Receptors were obtained from an older woman in good health. CDR3s leave out the opening cysteine and the closing phenylalanine or tryptophan. Part of the rows lack a size; the others show once, few, many or a class for expanded clones.

j_call v_call clone_size cdr3_aa
TRBJ2-5 TRBV2 - ASSEGVVETQY
TRBJ2-7 TRBV29-1 many SARQDYEQY
TRBJ2-1 TRBV12-3/TRBV12-4 few ASRHREGLSGEQF
TRBJ2-1 TRBV9 few ASSPSGRGYNEQF
TRBJ2-3 TRBV2 - ASRQDRGNFLDTQY
TRBJ2-7 TRBV5-1 - ASSPIPGPYEQY
TRBJ2-7 TRBV5-1 few ASSLKDSNNEQY
TRBJ2-4 TRBV7-9 - ASSETGGNKNIQY
TRBJ2-1 TRBV10-3 - AIRATGTSGRTPYSEQF
TRBJ1-6 TRBV3-1 few ASSLWSSPLH
TRBJ2-1 TRBV24-1 few ATSDPGLAGGNEQF
TRBJ1-4 TRBV5-6 - ASRNTGEANEKLF
TRBJ1-2 TRBV10-1 - ASSESMPGQGAGGYT
TRBJ1-5 TRBV6-1 - ASSGKRDQPQH
TRBJ1-2 TRBV27 - ASSFAGPVGYGYT
TRBJ2-4 TRBV20-1 - SADGALAGVEGQY
TRBJ2-7 TRBV2 - ASSDWQAPYEQY
TRBJ2-1 TRBV7-3 - ASSSNEGRWEGDNEQF
TRBJ2-1 TRBV9 - ASSVATGTSHHNEQF
TRBJ1-1 TRBV7-2 - ASSRFAGEAF
TRBJ2-7 TRBV3-1 many ASSRQRGEQY
- TRBV27 - ASSSGWRARETQY
TRBJ2-7 TRBV9 - ASNPAGFYEQY
TRBJ2-3 TRBV5-1 - ASSLQKRENRDTQY
TRBJ2-7 TRBV11-2 once ASSPSGKVYEQY
TRBJ2-3 TRBV27 - ASSFTLAGSTDRQY
TRBJ1-4 TRBV5-1 - ASSPGTVNENLF
TRBJ2-6 TRBV9 - ASSVPGSSGANVLT
TRBJ2-6 TRBV5-1 few ASSSTASGANVLT
TRBJ2-1 TRBV6-6 - ASSAPPGGNEQF
TRBJ2-5 TRBV11-2 few ASSLALSGTQY